This is a list of T cell receptor beta chains from one sample in a study of T cells after posttransplantation cyclophosphamide. The table came from immunoSEQ multiplex PCR; TCRdb's copy has only in-frame clones and leaves some out. The table lists a few thousand clones, roughly 80% of them singletons, with 4% to 5% in the top ten. Sequenced here: PBMCs, sampled after allogeneic stem cell transplant with posttransplant cyclophosphamide. These TCRs come from a male patient in his fifties or sixties who received an allogeneic stem cell transplant from a related donor and was CMV-positive. Some T cells may arise from the graft donor. Each CDR3 is given with its conserved first and last residue. A D gene is named only where the DNA matches it firmly. Rows may omit the clone size; those that give it use once, few, many or a size class.

J: TRBJ2-2; D: .; size: once; V: TRBV10-3; CDR3: CAISEPQGGNTGELFF; DNA: TGTGCCATCAGTGAGCCCCAGGGAGGCAACACCGGGGAGCTGTTTTTT
J: TRBJ2-5; D: .; size: once; V: TRBV19; CDR3: CASSIYGGVGETQYF; DNA: TGTGCCAGTAGTATATATGGGGGCGTCGGGGAGACCCAGTACTTC
J: TRBJ2-7; D: .; size: .; V: TRBV6-1; CDR3: CASSEEEGFYEQYF; DNA: TGTGCCAGCAGTGAAGAGGAGGGTTTCTACGAGCAGTACTTC
J: TRBJ1-5; D: .; size: few; V: TRBV2; CDR3: CASSGMGLMDQPQHF; DNA: TGTGCCAGCAGTGGAATGGGGCTTATGGATCAGCCCCAGCATTTT
J: TRBJ2-5; D: .; size: .; V: TRBV27; CDR3: CASSTNRLSRGETQYF; DNA: TGTGCCAGCAGTACCAACAGGCTTTCTCGCGGCGAGACCCAGTACTTC
J: TRBJ2-3; D: TRBD1; size: .; V: TRBV7-2; CDR3: CASSDRPGGFTDTQYF; DNA: TGTGCCAGCAGCGACAGACCAGGGGGATTCACAGATACGCAGTATTTT
J: TRBJ1-2; D: .; size: .; V: TRBV27; CDR3: CASSGPTNAGGYTF; DNA: TGTGCCAGCAGCGGACCCACTAACGCGGGTGGCTACACCTTC
J: TRBJ2-2; D: .; size: once; V: TRBV19; CDR3: CASSTPYSNTGELFF; DNA: TGTGCCAGTAGTACCCCGTACTCGAACACCGGGGAGCTGTTTTTT
J: TRBJ2-1; D: TRBD2; size: .; V: TRBV10-3; CDR3: CAISESSSGRVNEQFF; DNA: TGTGCCATCAGTGAGTCCTCCAGCGGGAGGGTCAATGAGCAGTTCTTC
J: TRBJ2-5; D: .; size: .; V: TRBV10-3; CDR3: CAISSGRQETQYF; DNA: TGTGCCATCAGCTCCGGGAGACAAGAGACCCAGTACTTC
J: TRBJ2-2; D: .; size: .; V: TRBV5-4; CDR3: CASSSRTGELFF; DNA: TGTGCCAGCAGCTCGAGGACCGGGGAGCTGTTTTTT
J: TRBJ1-5; D: .; size: few; V: TRBV9; CDR3: CASSVQGGNQPQHF; DNA: TGTGCCAGCAGCGTACAGGGCGGCAATCAGCCCCAGCATTTT
J: TRBJ1-5; D: .; size: .; V: TRBV30; CDR3: CAWSREFNQPQHF; DNA: TGTGCCTGGAGTCGAGAATTTAATCAGCCCCAGCATTTT
J: TRBJ2-1; D: TRBD2; size: .; V: TRBV7-2; CDR3: CASSEGSPFLAGVDNEQFF; DNA: TGTGCCAGCAGCGAAGGATCGCCCTTTCTAGCGGGAGTGGACAATGAGCAGTTCTTC
J: TRBJ1-5; D: .; size: large; V: TRBV6-1; CDR3: CASMVRYSNQPQHF; DNA: TGTGCCAGCATGGTCCGGTATAGCAATCAGCCCCAGCATTTT
J: TRBJ1-1; D: TRBD1; size: once; V: TRBV7-2; CDR3: CASSAALQGLAFF; DNA: TGTGCCAGCAGCGCCGCATTACAGGGGTTGGCTTTCTTT
J: TRBJ2-5; D: .; size: once; V: TRBV18; CDR3: CASTDRVQETQYF; DNA: TGTGCCAGCACGGACAGAGTCCAAGAGACCCAGTACTTC
J: TRBJ1-2; D: .; size: .; V: TRBV28; CDR3: CASSPGGVYMAGGYTF; DNA: TGTGCCAGCAGTCCCGGGGGTGTGTATATGGCAGGTGGCTACACCTTC
J: TRBJ2-3; D: .; size: .; V: TRBV19; CDR3: CASSLDWSTSTDTQYF; DNA: TGTGCCAGTAGTCTCGATTGGAGTACTAGCACAGATACGCAGTATTTT
J: TRBJ2-2; D: .; size: once; V: TRBV21-1; CDR3: CASSKKSGRANNGELFF; DNA: TGTGCCAGCAGCAAGAAGAGCGGGAGGGCCAATAACGGGGAGCTGTTTTTT
J: TRBJ1-2; D: .; size: once; V: TRBV30; CDR3: CAWARQTGGYTF; DNA: TGTGCCTGGGCGAGACAAACAGGTGGCTACACCTTC
J: TRBJ2-7; D: TRBD1; size: .; V: TRBV6-5; CDR3: CARNDRVDEQYF; DNA: TGTGCCCGCAACGACAGGGTCGACGAGCAGTACTTC
J: TRBJ1-2; D: TRBD1; size: once; V: TRBV28; CDR3: CASSPTTRQGRYGYTF; DNA: TGTGCCAGCAGTCCTACCACGCGACAGGGTCGCTATGGCTACACCTTC
J: TRBJ2-7; D: TRBD1; size: .; V: TRBV2; CDR3: CASKRTGTLGEQYF; DNA: TGTGCCAGCAAAAGGACAGGCACATTAGGCGAGCAGTACTTC
J: TRBJ2-2; D: .; size: .; V: TRBV12-5; CDR3: CASGKRNTGELFF; DNA: TGTGCTAGTGGAAAGAGGAACACCGGGGAGCTGTTTTTT
J: TRBJ2-5; D: TRBD1; size: .; V: TRBV7-8; CDR3: CASSTTGTQETQYF; DNA: TGTGCCAGCAGCACGACAGGGACCCAAGAGACCCAGTACTTC
J: TRBJ2-5; D: TRBD2; size: .; V: TRBV29-1; CDR3: CSVELAEETQYF; DNA: TGCAGCGTAGAACTAGCGGAAGAGACCCAGTACTTC
J: TRBJ2-7; D: TRBD2; size: once; V: TRBV6-1; CDR3: CASSEAGLAGVSQYF; DNA: TGTGCCAGCAGTGAAGCGGGGCTAGCGGGAGTTTCGCAGTACTTC
J: TRBJ2-5; D: TRBD1; size: .; V: TRBV11-2; CDR3: CASSSLLTGGEETQYF; DNA: TGTGCCAGCAGCTCATTGCTGACAGGGGGCGAAGAGACCCAGTACTTC
J: TRBJ1-2; D: .; size: .; V: TRBV30; CDR3: CAWEQGGVAGYTF; DNA: TGTGCCTGGGAACAAGGGGGAGTTGCCGGCTACACCTTC
J: TRBJ2-2; D: .; size: .; V: TRBV30; CDR3: CACSKWQYTGELFF; DNA: TGTGCCTGCTCGAAATGGCAGTACACCGGGGAGCTGTTTTTT
J: TRBJ2-1; D: TRBD2; size: .; V: TRBV7-3; CDR3: CASSFVLAGGISYNEQFF; DNA: TGTGCCAGCAGCTTCGTTCTAGCGGGAGGTATCTCCTACAATGAGCAGTTCTTC
J: TRBJ1-1; D: TRBD1; size: once; V: TRBV7-8; CDR3: CASSGQGANTEAFF; DNA: TGTGCCAGCAGCGGACAGGGGGCGAACACTGAAGCTTTCTTT
J: TRBJ2-7; D: TRBD1; size: .; V: TRBV7-8; CDR3: CASSSTGTGGYEQYF; DNA: TGTGCCAGCAGCTCCACCGGGACAGGGGGCTACGAGCAGTACTTC
J: TRBJ1-4; D: .; size: few; V: TRBV10-2; CDR3: CASSETGSTREKLFF; DNA: TGCGCCAGCAGTGAAACTGGATCGACTAGAGAAAAACTGTTTTTT
J: TRBJ2-1; D: TRBD2; size: .; V: TRBV30; CDR3: CAWTKTSGYYNEQFF; DNA: TGTGCCTGGACAAAAACTAGCGGGTACTACAATGAGCAGTTCTTC
J: TRBJ2-1; D: .; size: .; V: TRBV11-3; CDR3: CASSLAAEGSSYNEQFF; DNA: TGTGCCAGCAGCTTAGCAGCGGAGGGAAGCTCCTACAATGAGCAGTTCTTC
J: TRBJ2-1; D: .; size: .; V: TRBV4-1; CDR3: CASSPFRSREQFF; DNA: TGCGCCAGCAGCCCGTTCCGGTCTCGGGAGCAGTTCTTC
J: TRBJ2-5; D: TRBD1; size: .; V: TRBV10-3; CDR3: CAISKTGQETQYF; DNA: TGTGCCATCAGCAAGACAGGGCAAGAGACCCAGTACTTC
J: TRBJ2-5; D: TRBD1; size: .; V: TRBV2; CDR3: CASRQGARETQYF; DNA: TGTGCCAGCAGACAGGGGGCTAGGGAGACCCAGTACTTC
J: TRBJ1-4; D: .; size: .; V: TRBV21-1; CDR3: CASSKVRGDGGEKLFF; DNA: TGTGCCAGCAGCAAAGTGCGGGGGGATGGGGGGGAAAAACTGTTTTTT
J: TRBJ2-1; D: .; size: few; V: TRBV5-4; CDR3: CASSLGGAYLNEQFF; DNA: TGTGCCAGCAGCTTAGGGGGGGCCTACCTGAATGAGCAGTTCTTC
J: TRBJ1-1; D: .; size: .; V: TRBV28; CDR3: CASSFFVNTEAFF; DNA: TGTGCCAGCAGTTTTTTCGTGAACACTGAAGCTTTCTTT
J: TRBJ2-7; D: .; size: .; V: TRBV29-1; CDR3: CSVPRVVDQYF; DNA: TGCAGCGTCCCTCGGGTTGTCGATCAGTACTTC
J: TRBJ2-1; D: TRBD2; size: few; V: TRBV5-1; CDR3: CASSLDTSGMVQFF; DNA: TGCGCCAGCAGCTTGGATACTAGCGGTATGGTGCAGTTCTTC
J: TRBJ1-4; D: TRBD1; size: .; V: TRBV18; CDR3: CASSPVTGGLSNEKLFF; DNA: TGTGCCAGCTCACCAGTTACAGGGGGCTTATCTAATGAAAAACTGTTTTTT
J: TRBJ2-7; D: TRBD1; size: .; V: TRBV20-1; CDR3: CSAGQGEQYF; DNA: TGCAGTGCTGGACAGGGCGAGCAGTACTTC
J: TRBJ1-4; D: .; size: few; V: TRBV25-1; CDR3: CACSEFPLTTNEKLFF; DNA: TGTGCCTGCAGTGAATTTCCCCTTACAACTAATGAAAAACTGTTTTTT
J: TRBJ1-5; D: .; size: .; V: TRBV15; CDR3: CATSRQGSGNQPQHF; DNA: TGTGCCACCAGCAGACAGGGTAGTGGCAATCAGCCCCAGCATTTT
J: TRBJ2-6; D: .; size: .; V: TRBV9; CDR3: CASSTEGAGANVLTF; DNA: TGTGCCAGCAGCACAGAAGGGGCGGGGGCCAACGTCCTGACTTTC
J: TRBJ1-2; D: .; size: .; V: TRBV6-5; CDR3: CASSKDRANYGYTF; DNA: TGTGCCAGCAGTAAGGACAGAGCTAACTATGGCTACACCTTC